These 15 T cell receptor beta chains originate from one sample sequenced in a study of T-cell memory formation after mild COVID-19. TCRdb independently ran MiXCR on the 5' RACE reads; one entry per CDR3 protein. This sample has 250,000 to 350,000 distinct CDR3 sequences, with approximately 20% found just once. The sample comprised PBMCs or a T cell subset sorted from them (not recorded which). The receptors stem from a man between 18 and 35 years old who had mild COVID-19 (a few samples of this study predate the infection). Cell type and time point are not known.

The chain carries TRBV12-3 or TRBV12-4 and TRBJ1-5; 9 bases align to TRBD1. This CDR3 is 14 amino acids long. V shed 6 bases and J 6 bases; nucleotides not matched to a gene: 6. The CDR3: CASRTGQGGQPQHF. The CDR3 region has the DNA TGTGCCAGCAGAACGGGACAGGGAGGTCAGCCCCAGCATTTT.

This clonotype was observed a handful of times. The gene calls are TRBV12-3 or TRBV12-4 and TRBJ1-1, with D unresolved. CDR3 length: 13 residues. Trimming took off 6 bases at V and 1 base at J, with 9 bases between the two ends. The CDR3 bases are TGTGCCAGCAGAATGACGGGGAACACTGAAGCTTTCTTT. It codes for CASRMTGNTEAFF.

The J gene is TRBJ2-1, the V gene TRBV7-2; 10 bases align to TRBD1. V trimming: 5 bases; J trimming: 4 bases; junction bases outside the gene matches: 5. The CDR3 totals 15 residues. Germline V gene lookup returns CDR1 SGHTA and CDR2 FQGNSA. CDR3 residues: CASSPGQGEYNEQFF. The CDR3, as DNA: TGTGCCAGCAGCCCCGGACAGGGGGAGTACAATGAGCAGTTCTTC.

The rearrangement links TRBV3-1 to TRBJ1-1; D is ambiguous. The V end was cut by 4 bases, the J end by 1 base, with 4 bases between. Germline V gene sequence: CDR1 LGHDT, CDR2 YNNKEL (reference sequence). The CDR3 spans 12 residues. Here the CDR3 reads CASSRWNTEAFF. The CDR3, as DNA: TGTGCCAGCAGCCGCTGGAACACTGAAGCTTTCTTT. The full variable domain, rest sourced from reference TRBV3-1 and TRBJ1-1, is DTAVSQTPKYLVTQMGNDKSIKCEQNLGHDTMYWYKQDSKKFLKIMFSYNNKELIINETVPNRFSPKSPDKAHLNLHINSLELGDSAVYFCASSRWNTEAFFGQGTRLTVV.

This clonotype has more than one count but fewer than ten. The chain combines TRBV5-1 with TRBJ1-4; D is ambiguous. The CDR3 spans 13 residues. Germline CDR1 and CDR2: SGHRS and YFSETQ. Trimming left V 4 bases short and J 7 bases short, with 11 bases between. CDR3 amino acids: CASSPVLSEKLFF. CDR3 bases: TGCGCCAGCAGCCCTGTCCTCAGTGAAAAACTGTTTTTT.

In its sample, this clonotype was seen a few times. The chain recombines TRBV4-1 with TRBJ1-6; TRBD1 matches 7 bases. Germline assignment: CDR1 MGHRA and CDR2 YSYEKL. The V gene end was trimmed by 4 bases and the J gene end by 10 bases; junction bases not matched to a gene: 16. The CDR3 loop spans 17 amino acids. The CDR3 loop is CASSPQQARQGHSPLHF. The CDR3 nucleotides are TGCGCCAGCAGCCCCCAACAGGCGAGACAGGGTCACTCACCCCTCCACTTT.

The sample holds a few counts of this clonotype. The chain recombines TRBV6-5 with TRBJ1-2; 7 nucleotides agree with TRBD1. The germline V gene encodes CDR1 MNHEY and CDR2 SVGAGI. There are 14 residues in the CDR3. With 6 bases clipped from V and 2 bases from J, the junction kept 6 bases outside the gene matches. The CDR3 region has the DNA TGTGCCAGCAGGGGGCAGGGGGAAAACTATGGCTACACCTTC. Translating gives CASRGQGENYGYTF.

V is TRBV9 and J is TRBJ2-2; 9 bases are a match to TRBD1. Germline V lookup: CDR1 SGDLS, CDR2 YYNGEE. Trimming at V came to 3 bases and at J to 6 bases, leaving 3 bases not matched to a gene. CDR3 length: 14 amino acids. The CDR3 is CASSARTGAGELFF. The CDR3 DNA follows: TGTGCCAGCAGCGCCAGGACAGGGGCCGGGGAGCTGTTTTTT. The full variable domain, in which reference TRBV9 and TRBJ2-2 provide the parts outside the CDR3, is DSGVTQTPKHLITATGQRVTLRCSPRSGDLSVYWYQQSLDQGLQFLIQYYNGEERAKGNILERFSAQQFPDLHSELNLSSLELGDSALYFCASSARTGAGELFFGEGSRLTVL.

In this sample, this clonotype turned up a few times. The chain carries TRBV11-2 and TRBJ2-3; the match to TRBD1 covers 7 bases. Germline-derived CDR1 and CDR2 are SGHAT and FQNNGV. V shed 6 bases and J 2 bases; nucleotides not matched to a gene: 11. This CDR3 is built from 16 residues. The DNA for the CDR3 is TGTGCCAGCAGTTTTGACAGGGTGAGGATCACAGATACGCAGTATTTT. As protein: CASSFDRVRITDTQYF.

The chain is built from TRBV9 and TRBJ1-6; TRBD1 aligns across 9 bases. This CDR3 has 14 residues. V lost 4 bases and J lost 9; bases outside the gene matches: 5. Germline values: CDR1 SGDLS, CDR2 YYNGEE. The CDR3, as DNA: TGTGCCAGCAGCTTCCGGGACAGGGCTTCACCCCTCCACTTT. Translation gives CASSFRDRASPLHF.

The V call is TRBV9, the J call TRBJ2-7, with TRBD1 identical over 7 bases. This CDR3 spans 16 amino acids. V dropped 3 bases and J dropped 2; count of bases not matched to a gene: 11. Germline V lookup: CDR1 SGDLS, CDR2 YYNGEE. In DNA form, the CDR3 reads TGTGCCAGCAGCGGTAACAGGGGCAAACTAGCCTACGAGCAGTACGTC. Translating gives CASSGNRGKLAYEQYV.

This clonotype was recorded a few times. The chain recombines TRBV28 with TRBJ2-1, with 10 nucleotides matching TRBD1. There are 16 residues in the CDR3. J gave up 4 bases and V 3 bases, and 6 bases lay outside the gene matches. Germline V gene data show CDR1 as MDHEN and CDR2 as SYDVKM. For the CDR3, the DNA is TGTGCCAGCAGTTTCTACGGGACAGGGGTATACAATGAGCAGTTCTTC. It yields the protein CASSFYGTGVYNEQFF.

The J gene is TRBJ1-1, the V gene TRBV5-6, with D unclear. The CDR3 is made up of 11 amino acids. Trimming removed 3 bases from V and 6 bases from J, with 6 bases in between. Looked up from germline, CDR1 is SGHDT and CDR2 is YYEEEE. The CDR3 reads CASSSHAEAFF. The CDR3 DNA is TGTGCCAGCAGCTCGCACGCTGAAGCTTTCTTT.

Written as DNA, the CDR3 is TGTGCCAGCAGAGGGAGTCACACTGAAGCTTTCTTT. Protein: CASRGSHTEAFF. The rearrangement links TRBV7-9 to TRBJ1-1; D remains ambiguous. Trimming stripped 6 bases from V and 3 bases from J, with 8 bases between. Germline V lookup: CDR1 SEHNR, CDR2 FQNEAQ (reference sequence). The CDR3 is 12 residues long.

This clonotype was seen only a few times. The CDR3 is CASRAPQETQYF. The CDR3 DNA reads as TGTGCCAGCAGGGCCCCTCAAGAGACCCAGTACTTC. The V call is TRBV11-2, the J call TRBJ2-5; D is unclear. Germline CDR1 reads SGHAT; CDR2 reads FQNNGV. The CDR3 loop spans 12 amino acids. V was cut by 6 bases and J by 2 bases, with 7 bases left in between.